Listed here are 8 T cell receptor beta chains from one sample, sequenced in a study of post-analysis software for immune sequencing data. Their antigens remain unidentified. Study-level findings and limits: Five or six TRBV segments were significantly more frequent in patients than in controls. TRBV5-6, TRBV5-1 and TRBV20-1 were among these segments.

The TCR beta cDNA libraries carried unique molecular identifiers. From the PCR reads, TCRdb called clonotypes with MiXCR, one entry per CDR3 protein. The table shows some 800,000 distinct CDR3 sequences, with just over 45% occurring only once. The specimen sequenced was blood. Source of these receptors: a girl aged 5-17 years with multiple sclerosis.

The CDR3 DNA follows: TGTGCCAGCAGTCCGGGCCTTACCCCTCACGAGCAGTACTTC. Amino acid sequence: CASSPGLTPHEQYF. V gene TRBV14 combines with J gene TRBJ2-5; D not resolved. Near its end, the DNA agrees better with TRBJ2-7, so the J call may be wrong. CDR3 length: 14 residues. Germline V lookup: CDR1 SGHDN, CDR2 FVKESK.

This chain connects TRBV4-3 to TRBJ2-7; weak D call: TRBD1 (6 bases). Germline V gene lookup returns CDR1 LGHNA and CDR2 YSLEER. The CDR3 has 18 residues. The V and J ends lost 0 bases and 2 bases respectively, with 20 bases between them. CDR3 protein: CASSQDRWGPGSPYEQYF. Written as DNA, the CDR3 is TGCGCCAGCAGCCAAGATAGGTGGGGGCCTGGCAGTCCCTACGAGCAGTACTTC.

The rearrangement uses TRBV25-1 and TRBJ2-6; D unresolved. CDR1 is MGHDK, CDR2 SYGVNS, per germline. CDR3 size: 17 residues. Trimming removed 4 bases from V and 4 bases from J, with 17 bases in between. The CDR3 loop reads CASSVRTSQSGANVLTF. CDR3 coding DNA: TGTGCCAGCAGTGTTCGAACCAGTCAGTCCGGGGCCAACGTCCTGACTTTC.

In this sample, this clonotype turned up once. The V gene is TRBV12-3 or TRBV12-4, the J gene TRBJ2-7, with TRBD2 matching 14 bases. This CDR3 region has 21 residues. J gave up 3 bases and V 7 bases, and 23 bases lay outside the gene matches. The CDR3 reads CASTLSRRGLAGAAEGYEQYF. CDR3 nucleotides: TGTGCCAGCACCCTCTCACGACGGGGACTAGCGGGAGCTGCAGAGGGCTACGAGCAGTACTTC.

The rearrangement uses TRBV19 and TRBJ2-7; TRBD2 matches 9 bases. Germline CDR1 and CDR2: LNHDA and SQIVND (reference sequence). Trimming removed 3 bases from V and 5 bases from J; junction bases left unmatched: 2. This CDR3 comprises 13 residues. CDR3 amino acids: CASSMREGDEQYF. CDR3 nucleotide sequence: TGTGCCAGTAGTATGCGGGAGGGCGACGAGCAGTACTTC.

This clonotype turned up a few times. V and J are TRBV7-6 and TRBJ1-5; D may be TRBD1 (5 bases). This CDR3 spans 15 amino acids. Trimming removed 1 base at V and 4 bases at J, with 11 bases between. CDR1 SGHVS and CDR2 FNYEAQ come from the germline V gene. The CDR3 bases are TGTGCCAGCAGCTTAGAGGCAGGGAGAAATCAGCCCCAGCATTTT. It is translated as CASSLEAGRNQPQHF. The full variable domain, with the rest looked up from reference TRBV7-6 and TRBJ1-5, is GAGVSQSPRYKVTKRGQDVALRCDPISGHVSLYWYRQALGQGPEFLTYFNYEAQQDKSGLPNDRFSAERPEGSISTLTIQRTEQRDSAMYRCASSLEAGRNQPQHFGDGTRLSIL.

This clonotype was detected only a few times. The chain has TRBV5-1 and TRBJ2-1; the match to TRBD1 covers 10 bases. Germline loops: CDR1 SGHRS, CDR2 YFSETQ. The CDR3 covers 15 residues. With V trimmed by 4 bases and J by 3 bases, 4 bases remained unmatched. As DNA, the CDR3 is TGCGCCAGCAGCCCGGGACAGGGGAACTACAATGAGCAGTTCTTC. This translates into CASSPGQGNYNEQFF.

Concerning this clonotype itself: Since a much larger clone is just one base distant, this may be a read error. The gene calls are TRBV6-6 and TRBJ2-4, with no clear D. The DNA end is a closer match to TRBJ2-7, so the J assignment may be wrong. Germline V gene sequence: CDR1 MNHNY, CDR2 SVGAGI (reference sequence). The CDR3 runs to 11 residues. CDR3 nucleotide sequence: TGTGCCAGCAGTTACGTCCACGAGCAGTACTTC. The encoded protein is CASSYVHEQYF.